This is a list of T cell receptor beta chains from one sample in a study of Graves' ophthalmopathy and Graves' hyperthyroidism. TCRdb itself ran the multiplex PCR reads through MiXCR, one entry per CDR3 protein. The sample lists about half a million distinct CDR3 sequences, roughly 14% seen once, with about 10% in the top ten. Sequencing was performed on blood. These receptors were taken from a woman in her twenties or thirties with Graves' ophthalmopathy. Both conserved end residues are part of each CDR3. The D gene is left open where the match is weak. A row's size may be missing; if present it is once, few, many or a size class.

j_call d_call v_call clone_size cdr3_aa cdr3_nt
TRBJ2-7 TRBD1 TRBV5-1 many CASSWSRTGSYEQYF TGCGCCAGCAGCTGGTCCAGGACAGGGTCTTACGAGCAGTACTTC
TRBJ2-2 . TRBV5-1 many CASSLGLGTTNTGELFF TGCGCCAGCAGCTTGGGTTTAGGGACGACGAACACCGGGGAGCTGTTTTTT
TRBJ1-1 . TRBV9 few CASSVGTWGTEAFF TGTGCCAGCAGCGTAGGGACCTGGGGCACTGAAGCTTTCTTT
TRBJ1-2 TRBD1 TRBV7-2 many CASSLAGGPNYGYTF TGTGCCAGCAGCTTAGCAGGGGGCCCTAACTATGGCTACACCTTC
TRBJ1-1 TRBD1 TRBV5-1 many CASTTLGQGGHTEAFF TGCGCCAGCACCACTTTGGGACAGGGAGGCCACACTGAAGCTTTCTTT
TRBJ2-7 . TRBV5-1 many CASSLGVRNYEQYF TGCGCCAGCAGCTTGGGTGTCAGGAACTACGAGCAGTACTTC
TRBJ2-7 . TRBV12-3/TRBV12-4 many CASSLDGGSEQYF TGTGCCAGCAGTTTGGATGGTGGCTCCGAGCAGTACTTC
TRBJ2-7 TRBD2 TRBV20-1 . CSASPLAVLSYEQYF TGCAGTGCTAGTCCCCTAGCGGTACTATCCTACGAGCAGTACTTC
TRBJ1-5 . TRBV5-6 many CASSFQGGNSQPQHF TGTGCCAGCAGCTTTCAGGGAGGGAACAGTCAGCCCCAGCATTTT
TRBJ2-7 . TRBV20-1 . CSATATNSYEQYF TGCAGTGCTACTGCGACTAATTCCTACGAGCAGTACTTC
TRBJ1-5 . TRBV24-1 . CATSEGGQPQHF TGTGCCACCAGTGAGGGGGGACAGCCCCAGCATTTT
TRBJ1-6 . TRBV11-2 many CASSLDFGSPLHF TGTGCCAGCAGCTTAGATTTCGGCTCACCCCTCCACTTT
TRBJ1-1 . TRBV11-2 once CACSLRAANTEAFF TGTGCCTGCAGCCTCCGAGCGGCGAACACTGAAGCTTTCTTT
TRBJ2-6 . TRBV3-1 few CASSPTGAAGANVLTF TGTGCCAGCAGCCCAACCGGAGCGGCTGGGGCCAACGTCCTGACTTTC
TRBJ1-1 . TRBV6-1 . CASRLIVYTDAFF TGTGCCAGCAGACTGATTGTCTACACTGATGCTTTCTTT
TRBJ1-1 . TRBV29-1 many CSVAQIMNTEAFF TGCAGCGTTGCCCAGATCATGAACACTGAAGCTTTCTTT
TRBJ1-1 . TRBV29-1 few CSAQSGIEAFF TGCAGCGCCCAATCGGGGATTGAAGCTTTCTTT